These T cell receptor beta chains were read from a single sample in a study of OX40 agonist ivuxolimab in advanced cancers. Sequencing used immunoSEQ multiplex PCR; TCRdb keeps in-frame clones, though not all of them. The sample has some 44,000 clones, 65% to 85% seen once. The sequenced sample was CD4+ or CD8+ T cells sorted from blood, obtained in a trial of the OX40 agonist ivuxolimab. The receptor set was obtained from an adult with an advanced solid tumor such as melanoma, head and neck, liver or kidney cancer. Both conserved end residues are trimmed from each CDR3.

TRBV28	TRBJ2-7	ASEGRNYEQY
TRBV15	TRBJ1-1	ATSRRSESTEAF
TRBV18	TRBJ2-1	ASSPTSGRTTNEQF
TRBV11-1	TRBJ1-2	ASSLDGTYGYT
TRBV6-1	TRBJ2-1	ASQPRGSYNEQF
TRBV5-4	TRBJ2-7	ASSLGRGSGRGGSSYEQY
TRBV7-9	TRBJ1-1	ASSLNPPSEAF
TRBV7-9	TRBJ2-7	ASSPSGSSYEQY
TRBV4-3	TRBJ2-5	ASSQQTSGIETQY
TRBV19	TRBJ1-6	ASTTTGPNSPLH
TRBV7-9	TRBJ2-6	ASSNRVSPGANVLT
TRBV4-3	TRBJ2-1	ASSQAGGNNEQF
TRBV15	TRBJ2-1	ATSRGSGPRDNEQF
TRBV27	TRBJ2-5	ASSPGSGATKETQY
TRBV5-4	TRBJ2-5	ASSLKRLAKETQY
TRBV12-5	TRBJ2-4	ASGSDLAKNIQY
TRBV6-1	TRBJ2-7	ASSEHGSGKIEQY
TRBV30	TRBJ2-1	AWSQGVVYNEQF
TRBV4-1	TRBJ2-3	ASRTGTSGGLTTDTQY
TRBV30	TRBJ1-1	AWSGTVNTEAF
TRBV7-9	TRBJ2-5	ASSFVQGIETQY
TRBV11-2	TRBJ1-6	ASSLDPNSPLH
TRBV7-2	TRBJ2-5	ASSLNRGLWETQY
TRBV11-3	TRBJ2-3	ASSEGRPVRDTQY
TRBV28	TRBJ2-5	ASRGGTSGSKTQY
TRBV28	TRBJ1-2	ASSSGRTIGYT
TRBV18	TRBJ1-4	ASSRGATNEKLF
TRBV6-6	TRBJ1-1	ATSADRRNTEAF
TRBV5-1	TRBJ2-7	ASSLGFGLAGSSYEQY
TRBV5-1	TRBJ2-5	ASSHQETQY
TRBV7-9	TRBJ2-2	ASSLEWGQGAGELF
TRBV19	TRBJ1-1	ASSTPVNTEAF
TRBV7-6	TRBJ2-5	ASSPAEGTQY
TRBV19	TRBJ1-1	ASTSLRGNTEAF
TRBV5-8	TRBJ1-5	ASSSYTQGRQPQH
TRBV5-1	TRBJ2-2	ASSLGAGTGELF
TRBV4-1	TRBJ2-1	ASSQGNRGLRNEQF